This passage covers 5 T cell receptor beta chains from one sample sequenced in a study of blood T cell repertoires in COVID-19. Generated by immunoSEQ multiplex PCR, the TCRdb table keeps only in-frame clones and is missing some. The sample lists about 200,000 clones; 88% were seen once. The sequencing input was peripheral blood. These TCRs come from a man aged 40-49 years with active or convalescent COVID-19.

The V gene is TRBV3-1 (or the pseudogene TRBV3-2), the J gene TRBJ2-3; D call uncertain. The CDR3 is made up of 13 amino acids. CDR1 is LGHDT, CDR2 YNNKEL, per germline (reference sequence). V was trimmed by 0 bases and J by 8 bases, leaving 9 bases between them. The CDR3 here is CASSQDPRFTQYF. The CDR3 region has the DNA TGTGCCAGCAGCCAAGATCCGAGGTTTACGCAGTATTTT.

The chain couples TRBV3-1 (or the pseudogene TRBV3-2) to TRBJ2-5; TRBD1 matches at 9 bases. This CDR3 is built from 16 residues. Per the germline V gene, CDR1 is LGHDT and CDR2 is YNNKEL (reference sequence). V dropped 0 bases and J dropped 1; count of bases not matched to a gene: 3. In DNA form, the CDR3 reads TGTGCCAGCAGCCAAGATATGACAGGGGGCCAAGAGACCCAGTACTTC. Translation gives CASSQDMTGGQETQYF.

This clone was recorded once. Here the CDR3 reads CASRTGNNYGYTF. The CDR3 DNA is TGTGCCAGCAGGACAGGAAATAACTATGGCTACACCTTC. This chain connects TRBV2 to TRBJ1-2; possibly TRBD1 for D (6 bases). The ends were cut back, 6 bases at V and 1 base at J, with 9 bases in the middle. The CDR3 spans 13 residues. Looked up from germline, CDR1 is SNHLY and CDR2 is FYNNEI.

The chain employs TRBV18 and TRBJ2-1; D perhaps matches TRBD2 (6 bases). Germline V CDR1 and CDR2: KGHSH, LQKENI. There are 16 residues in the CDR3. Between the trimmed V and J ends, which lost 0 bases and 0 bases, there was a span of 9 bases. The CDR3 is CASSPPAGISYNEQFF. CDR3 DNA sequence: TGTGCCAGCTCACCACCGGCGGGGATCTCCTACAATGAGCAGTTCTTC.

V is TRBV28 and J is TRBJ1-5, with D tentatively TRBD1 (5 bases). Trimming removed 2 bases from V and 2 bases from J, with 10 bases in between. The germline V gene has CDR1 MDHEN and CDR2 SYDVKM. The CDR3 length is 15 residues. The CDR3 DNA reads TGTGCCAGCAGTTTAGGGGCATGGGGCAATCAGCCCCAGCATTTT. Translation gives CASSLGAWGNQPQHF.